This paragraph covers one TCR beta chain sequence. Its antigen is currently unknown. Mismatch with germline at one junction end may stem from a read error. Purified naive CD4+ T cells were depleted of CD25+ Tregs. Whole-study results and caveats: Tumor memory CD4+ T cell TCR gene usage clustered with blood and lymph node memory CD4+ cells and lymph node naive CD4+ cells.

TCRdb re-called the 5' RACE reads with MiXCR, one entry per CDR3 protein. The data contain tens of thousands of distinct CDR3 sequences, about 28% of them seen just once; the ten biggest clones take up roughly 4%. Looked up from germline, CDR1 is MNHNS and CDR2 is SASEGT. This CDR3 contains 14 residues. This receptor was obtained from a female donor with breast cancer. Sequenced input: naive CD4+ T cells sorted from a lymph node. Indicated subset: naive CD4+ T cells, CD4+CD45RA+CD25-. V gene TRBV6-1 combines with J gene TRBJ2-3; D could derive from TRBD1 or TRBD2 (5 bases each). As DNA, the CDR3 is TGTACCAGCAGTGAAGGGACCACCGTGGATACGCAGTATTTT. Translation: CTSSEGTTVDTQYF.